These 4 T cell receptor beta chains originate from one sample sequenced in a study of blood T cells in healthy people across ages. A second PCR of roughly 7 to 11 cycles used a sample-barcoded 5' primer and a J-beta primer mix. Each CDR3 protein gets one entry after TCRdb re-called the 5' RACE reads with MiXCR. Of roughly 2 million distinct CDR3 sequences listed, about 50% were seen once; the top ten hold 2.1%. The sequenced material came from blood. These receptors came from a woman aged 40 to 50 in good health.

The chain employs TRBV6-1 and TRBJ1-2; D is undetermined. The V end was cut by 2 bases, the J end by 3 bases, with 19 bases between. The CDR3 runs 17 residues. Germline CDR1 and CDR2: MNHNS and SASEGT. In DNA form, the CDR3 reads TGTGCCAGCAGTGAAATTGGTAGGAGGGCCAGAGACTATGGCTACACCTTC. As protein: CASSEIGRRARDYGYTF.

The chain carries TRBV4-1 and TRBJ2-1; TRBD2 matches 8 bases. Trimming took 4 bases from V and 0 from J; bases not matched to a gene: 11. CDR3 length: 18 residues. Germline V gene lookup returns CDR1 MGHRA and CDR2 YSYEKL. Written as DNA, the CDR3 is TGCGCCAGCAGCCCCTTGGGGGCGGGGGGAACCTCCTACAATGAGCAGTTCTTC. Translating gives CASSPLGAGGTSYNEQFF.

The rearrangement uses TRBV28 and TRBJ2-7, with TRBD1 matching 9 bases. The CDR3 has 15 amino acids. The junction had 12 bases not matched to a gene; V was cut back by 6 bases and J by 6 bases. The germline V gene encodes CDR1 MDHEN and CDR2 SYDVKM. The CDR3 sequence is CASRRPGQGGGEQYF. CDR3 nucleotide sequence: TGTGCCAGCAGAAGGCCGGGACAGGGAGGTGGCGAGCAGTACTTC.

V gene TRBV6-1 combines with J gene TRBJ2-7; D unresolved. The CDR3 spans 12 residues. V was pared by 7 bases and J by 0 bases, with 7 bases between. Germline V gene data show CDR1 as MNHNS and CDR2 as SASEGT. DNA of the CDR3: TGTGCCAGCACCCGGGTCTCCTACGAGCAGTACTTC. Translated, it gives CASTRVSYEQYF.